The 16 T cell receptor beta chains in this list originate from one sample, sequenced in a study of Ad26.COV2.S vaccination and SARS-CoV-2 variants. Measured with immunoSEQ multiplex PCR; TCRdb has only the in-frame clones, and not every one. The table records about 350,000 clones, 80% to 90% of them present only once. Indicated treatment: some 20 received Ad26.COV2.S at low or high dose, single or two shots; roughly five received placebo; per-sample allocation not given. Sample collection was performed on day 63 after the first vaccine or placebo injection. The input for sequencing was peripheral blood, taken in a trial of Ad26.COV2.S vaccine versus placebo. These receptors were collected from a person between 18 and 60 years old who received the Ad26.COV2.S COVID-19 vaccine or a placebo.

V gene TRBV27 combines with J gene TRBJ1-5; tentative D call: TRBD1 (6 bases). Germline CDR1 and CDR2: MNHEY and SMNVEV (reference sequence). The CDR3 covers 18 residues. V was clipped by 4 bases and J by 6 bases, with 25 bases between them. The CDR3, as DNA: TGTGCCAGCAGTTCCCATACCCCCCACAGGGCCCCCGGTCAGCCCCAGCATTTT. Translation gives CASSSHTPHRAPGQPQHF.

This chain uses TRBV7-9 with TRBJ2-2, with D perhaps assigned TRBD1 or TRBD2 (5 bases each). The germline V gene has CDR1 SEHNR and CDR2 FQNEAQ (reference sequence). Trimming took off 5 bases at V and 0 bases at J, with 13 bases between the two ends. This CDR3 contains 16 residues. CDR3 sequence reads: CASSIGTSPNTGELFF. For the CDR3, the DNA is TGTGCCAGCAGCATAGGGACCTCCCCGAACACCGGGGAGCTGTTTTTT.

The chain is built from TRBV7-3 and TRBJ1-1, with D perhaps TRBD1 (5 bases). The CDR3 has 14 residues. The germline V gene encodes CDR1 SGHTA and CDR2 FQGTGA. Trimming removed 3 bases from V and 5 bases from J, with 13 bases in between. This chain's CDR3 is CASSFAGGETEAFF. The CDR3 DNA is TGTGCCAGCAGCTTCGCCGGGGGTGAGACTGAAGCTTTCTTT.

This clone is a singleton in its sample. The CDR3 spells CASSLAAWYTGELFF. In DNA, the CDR3 is TGTGCCAGCAGCTTGGCCGCTTGGTACACCGGGGAGCTGTTTTTT. The V gene is TRBV5-6, the J gene TRBJ2-2; D unclear. V lost 0 bases and J lost 3, with 9 bases in between. This CDR3 region has 15 residues. Per germline, CDR1 SGHDT and CDR2 YYEEEE.

V gene TRBV3-1 (or the pseudogene TRBV3-2) combines with J gene TRBJ1-2; maybe TRBD1 (5 bases). V was cut by 4 bases and J by 7 bases, with 13 bases left in between. The CDR3 sequence is 13 residues long. Germline CDR1 LGHDT, CDR2 YNNKEL (reference sequence). CDR3 coding DNA: TGTGCCAGCAGCCCCCAGGGTAGCCGTGGCTACACCTTC. Translating it yields CASSPQGSRGYTF.

The chain uses TRBV9 and TRBJ1-1; D uncertain. The CDR3 runs to 13 residues. Germline lookup yields CDR1 SGDLS and CDR2 YYNGEE. V shed 0 bases and J shed 7 bases, with 10 bases lying between them. CDR3 sequence reads: CASSVGVTNEAFF. DNA of the CDR3: TGTGCCAGCAGCGTAGGCGTCACTAATGAAGCTTTCTTT.

This chain links TRBV28 with TRBJ1-1; maybe TRBD1 (6 bases). Trimming left V 6 bases short and J 9 bases short, with 20 bases between. The CDR3 is made up of 14 amino acids. The germline V gene encodes CDR1 MDHEN and CDR2 SYDVKM. As DNA, the CDR3 is TGTGCCAGCAGCCTACGTTCTCTTAGGGACAAAGCTTTCTTT. This codes for CASSLRSLRDKAFF.

V usage is TRBV7-2 and J usage is TRBJ2-7; 10 bases agree with TRBD1. Germline V gene data show CDR1 as SGHTA and CDR2 as FQGNSA. The CDR3 totals 14 residues. The J segment lost 3 bases and the V segment lost 7 bases, leaving 6 bases of the junction unmatched. The chain's CDR3 is CASNTGTGVYEQYF. As DNA, the CDR3 is TGTGCCAGCAACACCGGGACAGGGGTCTACGAGCAGTACTTC.

This chain connects TRBV5-1 to TRBJ2-1; possibly TRBD1 for D (5 bases). The CDR3 covers 14 residues. V was pared by 2 bases and J by 9 bases, with 15 bases between. Germline CDR1 and CDR2: SGHRS and YFSETQ. CDR3 loop: CASSFIAGKGEQFF. The CDR3 coding sequence is TGCGCCAGCAGCTTCATTGCAGGGAAGGGTGAGCAGTTCTTC.

J is TRBJ2-5 and V is TRBV24-1; either TRBD1 or TRBD2 may fit D (5 bases each). Germline values: CDR1 KGHDR, CDR2 SFDVKD. V lost 3 bases and J 5 bases, leaving 21 bases between the germline ends. The CDR3 extends over 17 amino acids. DNA of the CDR3: TGTGCCACCAGTGATCTGCCGGGACGCAAAGGGGAGGAGACCCAGTACTTC. Its protein is CATSDLPGRKGEETQYF.

In this sample, this clone turned up a few times. The V call is TRBV11-2, the J call TRBJ1-2, with D unresolved. CDR3 length: 14 residues. The germline gives CDR1 SGHAT, CDR2 FQNNGV. Trimming took off 5 bases at V and 7 bases at J, with 17 bases between the two ends. The CDR3 bases are TGTGCCAGCAGCGAACTACAGACTACTGGTGGCTACACCTTC. Translation: CASSELQTTGGYTF.

V gene TRBV28 combines with J gene TRBJ2-2; D is ambiguous. The CDR3 is 14 amino acids. Between the trimmed V and J ends, which lost 6 bases and 4 bases, there was a span of 12 bases. CDR1 and CDR2 from the germline V gene are MDHEN and SYDVKM. The CDR3 DNA sequence: TGTGCCAGCAGACCCAGCCTGCCCACCGGGGAGCTGTTTTTT. Its translation: CASRPSLPTGELFF.

This clone turned up a few times. The chain has TRBV2 and TRBJ1-6; D call uncertain. The CDR3 totals 16 residues. The germline V and J ends were trimmed by 4 bases and 0 bases, with 10 bases remaining between them. The germline V gene encodes CDR1 SNHLY and CDR2 FYNNEI. This chain's CDR3 is CASSGGGSSYNSPLHF. The CDR3, as DNA: TGTGCCAGCAGTGGGGGAGGGAGCTCCTATAATTCACCCCTCCACTTT.

This sequence joins TRBV9 and TRBJ2-3; 9 bases map to TRBD2. Germline V gene data show CDR1 as SGDLS and CDR2 as YYNGEE. CDR3 length: 15 residues. Unmatched junction bases numbered 6, after V lost 6 bases and J lost 1 base. CDR3 loop: CASTSGGPGTDTQYF. In DNA form, the CDR3 reads TGTGCCAGCACGAGCGGGGGGCCGGGCACAGATACGCAGTATTTT.

V gene TRBV19 combines with J gene TRBJ1-2; D may be TRBD1 (5 bases). Per germline, CDR1 LNHDA and CDR2 SQIVND (reference sequence). Trimming pared 6 bases from V and 8 bases from J, leaving 16 bases between. The CDR3 sequence is 13 residues long. The CDR3 DNA is TGTGCCAGTAGATGGCAGGGCGGGGAAGGCTACACCTTC. It encodes CASRWQGGEGYTF.

For this clone: This is likely a read error, given that the CDR3 carries no conserved phenylalanine or tryptophan at its end. The DNA is omitted, as the CDR3 cannot be located on it reliably, and the CDR3 follows TCRdb's listing. CDR3: CASSVGGGRLG. The rearrangement uses TRBV9 and TRBJ2-7; the table gives TRBD2 as D, unverified against the DNA. The CDR3 is 11 residues long, counting both termini. CDR1 is SGDLS, CDR2 YYNGEE, per germline.